This paragraph covers one TCR beta chain sequence. Its matching antigen is unknown. CDR1 is SGHRS, CDR2 YFSETQ, per germline. CDR3 length equals 14 residues. V lost 0 bases and J 5 bases, leaving 12 bases between the germline ends. These data are taken from a study of shared clonotypes between healthy human individuals. Deep-level settings were used for running the assay. Profiled with immunoSEQ multiplex PCR; TCRdb holds only in-frame clones, not every one. The sample has about 2.2 million clones; about 93% are singletons. Only CD45RO-negative cells positively selected for CCR7 counted as naive CD8 cells, so terminally differentiated effector memory CD45RA+ cells were excluded. Study-level results: Compared with clonotypes that all four donors shared, non-shared clonotypes had lower generation probabilities.

Sequencing was carried out using naive CD8+ T cells from PBMCs. V is TRBV5-1 and J is TRBJ2-7; tentatively, D is TRBD2 (5 bases). The clonotype comes from a man aged 18 to 35 in good health. Some clones in this sample may be carry-over from other donors' samples. For the CDR3, the DNA is TGCGCCAGCAGCTTGGTGCGAGGGTCTAACGAGCAGTACTTC. Protein: CASSLVRGSNEQYF.